This TCR beta chain was sequenced in a study of blood T cell repertoires in COVID-19. Study context: T cells, B-cell-depleted T cells, or PBMCs provided the cDNA or gDNA that served as material.

Generated by immunoSEQ multiplex PCR, the TCRdb table keeps only in-frame clones and is missing some. The sample records 35,000 to 55,000 clones, roughly 81% being singletons. The CDR3 is 15 amino acids. Trimming took 2 bases from V and 3 from J, leaving 13 bases between them. The germline V gene has CDR1 SGHNT and CDR2 YYREEE (reference sequence). The clonotype originates from a woman between 65 and 79 years old in a cohort sampled during active COVID-19. The sequenced material came from peripheral blood. The chain links TRBV5-4 to TRBJ2-3; tentatively, D is TRBD2 (6 bases). DNA of the CDR3: TGTGCCAGCAGCTTCTACGCGGGGAGGACAGATACGCAGTATTTT. This gives the protein CASSFYAGRTDTQYF.